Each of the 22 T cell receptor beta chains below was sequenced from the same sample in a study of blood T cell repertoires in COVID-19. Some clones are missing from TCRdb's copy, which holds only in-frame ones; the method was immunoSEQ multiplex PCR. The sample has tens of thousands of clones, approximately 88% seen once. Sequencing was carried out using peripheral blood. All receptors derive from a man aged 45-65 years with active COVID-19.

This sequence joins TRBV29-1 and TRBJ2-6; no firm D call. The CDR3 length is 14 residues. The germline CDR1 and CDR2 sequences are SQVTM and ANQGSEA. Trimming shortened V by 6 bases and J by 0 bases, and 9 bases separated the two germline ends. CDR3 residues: CSVAKSSGANVLTF. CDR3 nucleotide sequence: TGCAGCGTCGCCAAGAGCTCTGGGGCCAACGTCCTGACTTTC.

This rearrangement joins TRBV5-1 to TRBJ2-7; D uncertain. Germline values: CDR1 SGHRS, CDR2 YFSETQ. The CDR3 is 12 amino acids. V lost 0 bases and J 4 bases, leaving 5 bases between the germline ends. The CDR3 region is CASSLGGYEQYF. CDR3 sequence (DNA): TGCGCCAGCAGCTTGGGAGGTTACGAGCAGTACTTC.

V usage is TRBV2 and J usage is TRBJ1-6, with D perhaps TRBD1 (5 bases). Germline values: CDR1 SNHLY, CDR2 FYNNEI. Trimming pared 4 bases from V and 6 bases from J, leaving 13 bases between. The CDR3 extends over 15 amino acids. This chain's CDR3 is CASSGWGEFNSPLHF. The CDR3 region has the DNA TGTGCCAGCAGTGGTTGGGGGGAGTTTAATTCACCCCTCCACTTT.

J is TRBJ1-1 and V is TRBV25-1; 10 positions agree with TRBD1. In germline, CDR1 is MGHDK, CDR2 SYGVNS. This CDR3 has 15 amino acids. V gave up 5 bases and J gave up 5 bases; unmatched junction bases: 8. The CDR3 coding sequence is TGTGCCAGCAGTAGACGGACAGGGGGTTGGACTGAAGCTTTCTTT. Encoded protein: CASSRRTGGWTEAFF.

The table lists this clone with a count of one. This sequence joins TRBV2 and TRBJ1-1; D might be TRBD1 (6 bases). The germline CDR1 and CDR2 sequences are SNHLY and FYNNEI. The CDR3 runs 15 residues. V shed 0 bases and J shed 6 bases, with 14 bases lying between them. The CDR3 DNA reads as TGTGCCAGCAGTGAAGCGCGGGGGGGGCGAGCTGAAGCTTTCTTT. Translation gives CASSEARGGRAEAFF. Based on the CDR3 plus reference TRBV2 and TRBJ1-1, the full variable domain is EPEVTQTPSHQVTQMGQEVILRCVPISNHLYFYWYRQILGQKVEFLVSFYNNEISEKSEIFDDQFSVERPDGSNFTLKIRSTKLEDSAMYFCASSEARGGRAEAFFGQGTRLTVV.

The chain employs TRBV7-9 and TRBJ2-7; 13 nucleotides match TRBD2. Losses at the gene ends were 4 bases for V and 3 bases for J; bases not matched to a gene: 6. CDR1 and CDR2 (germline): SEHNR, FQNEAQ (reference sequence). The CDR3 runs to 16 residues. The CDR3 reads CASSSGLAGYHYEQYF. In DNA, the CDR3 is TGTGCCAGCAGCTCGGGACTAGCGGGGTACCACTACGAGCAGTACTTC.

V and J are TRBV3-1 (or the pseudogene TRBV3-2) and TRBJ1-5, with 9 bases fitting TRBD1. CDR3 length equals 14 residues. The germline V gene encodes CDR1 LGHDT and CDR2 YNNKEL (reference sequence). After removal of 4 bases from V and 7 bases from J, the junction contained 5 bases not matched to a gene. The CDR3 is CASSPGTGNQPQHF. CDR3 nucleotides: TGTGCCAGCAGCCCCGGGACAGGGAACCAGCCCCAGCATTTT.

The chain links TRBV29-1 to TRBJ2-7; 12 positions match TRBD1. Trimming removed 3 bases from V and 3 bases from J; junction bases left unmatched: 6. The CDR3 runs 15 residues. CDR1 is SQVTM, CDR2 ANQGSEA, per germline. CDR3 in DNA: TGCAGCGTTGATGGGGGACAGGGGGCCAACTACGAGCAGTACTTC. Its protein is CSVDGGQGANYEQYF.

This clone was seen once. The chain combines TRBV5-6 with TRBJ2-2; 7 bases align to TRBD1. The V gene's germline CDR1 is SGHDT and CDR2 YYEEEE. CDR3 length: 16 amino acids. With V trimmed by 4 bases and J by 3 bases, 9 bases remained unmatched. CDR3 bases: TGTGCCAGCAGCCCCTTGGGGACAGATTACACCGGGGAGCTGTTTTTT. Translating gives CASSPLGTDYTGELFF.

The CDR3 protein is CASSLGEARTGGIQYF. CDR3 coding DNA: TGTGCCAGCAGCTTGGGCGAGGCGAGGACAGGGGGCATTCAGTACTTC. The gene calls are TRBV5-4 and TRBJ2-7; 10 bases fit TRBD1. Judging by the DNA end, TRBJ2-4 fits better; the J call may be wrong. This CDR3 comprises 16 residues. Per the germline V gene, CDR1 is SGHNT and CDR2 is YYREEE (reference sequence).

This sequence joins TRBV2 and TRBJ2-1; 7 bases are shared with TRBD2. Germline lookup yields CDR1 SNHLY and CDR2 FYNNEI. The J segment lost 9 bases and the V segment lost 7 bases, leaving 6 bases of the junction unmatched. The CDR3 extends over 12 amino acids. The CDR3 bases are TGTGCCAGCACCCCGGGGGGTTCTGAGCAGTTCTTC. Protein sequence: CASTPGGSEQFF. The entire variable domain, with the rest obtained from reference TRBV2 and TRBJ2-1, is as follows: EPEVTQTPSHQVTQMGQEVILRCVPISNHLYFYWYRQILGQKVEFLVSFYNNEISEKSEIFDDQFSVERPDGSNFTLKIRSTKLEDSAMYFCASTPGGSEQFFGPGTRLTVL.

The CDR3 sequence: CASSGTSGAGELFF. CDR3 DNA: TGTGCCAGCAGCGGGACTAGCGGGGCCGGGGAGCTGTTTTTT. The chain couples TRBV7-7 to TRBJ2-2, with 13 bases identical to TRBD2. In germline, CDR1 is SSHAT, CDR2 FNYEAQ (reference sequence). Unmatched junction bases numbered 0, after V lost 5 bases and J lost 6 bases. The CDR3 totals 14 residues.

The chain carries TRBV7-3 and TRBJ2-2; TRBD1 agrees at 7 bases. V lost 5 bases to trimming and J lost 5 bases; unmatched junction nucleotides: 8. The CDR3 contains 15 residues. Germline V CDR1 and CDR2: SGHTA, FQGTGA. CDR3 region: CASSVTGTETGELFF. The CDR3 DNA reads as TGTGCCAGCAGCGTCACCGGGACAGAGACCGGGGAGCTGTTTTTT.

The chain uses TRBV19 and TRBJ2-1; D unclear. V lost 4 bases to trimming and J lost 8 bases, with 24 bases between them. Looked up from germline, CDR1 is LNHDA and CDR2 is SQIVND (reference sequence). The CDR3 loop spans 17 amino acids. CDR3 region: CASSRYLGRASWDEQFF. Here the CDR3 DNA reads TGTGCCAGTAGTAGGTACCTTGGGCGCGCCTCCTGGGATGAGCAGTTCTTC.

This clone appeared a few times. In DNA, the CDR3 is TGTGCCAGCTCATTTGGACAGAACTATAATTCACCCCTCCACTTT. This codes for CASSFGQNYNSPLHF. The chain is built from TRBV18 and TRBJ1-6, with D perhaps TRBD1 (6 bases). This CDR3 comprises 15 residues. V gave up 5 bases and J gave up 3 bases, with 11 bases separating them. Per the germline V gene, CDR1 is KGHSH and CDR2 is LQKENI.

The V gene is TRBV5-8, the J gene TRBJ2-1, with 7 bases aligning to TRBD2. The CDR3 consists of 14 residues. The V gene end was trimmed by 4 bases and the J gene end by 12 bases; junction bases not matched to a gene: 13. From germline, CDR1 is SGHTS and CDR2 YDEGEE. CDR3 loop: CASSGGTIWGGQFF. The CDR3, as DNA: TGTGCCAGCAGCGGAGGGACTATTTGGGGTGGGCAGTTCTTC.

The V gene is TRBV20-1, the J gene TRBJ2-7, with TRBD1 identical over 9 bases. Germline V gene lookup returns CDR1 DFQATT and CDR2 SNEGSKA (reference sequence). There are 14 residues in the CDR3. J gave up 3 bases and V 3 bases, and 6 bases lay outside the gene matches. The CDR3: CSASDGTGNYEQYF. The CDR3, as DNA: TGCAGTGCTAGTGACGGGACAGGGAACTACGAGCAGTACTTC.

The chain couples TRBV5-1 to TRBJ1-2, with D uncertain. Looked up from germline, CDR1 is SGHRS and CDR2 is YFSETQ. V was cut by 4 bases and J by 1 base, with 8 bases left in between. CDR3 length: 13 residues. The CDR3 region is CASSPDYNYGYTF. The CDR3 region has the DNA TGCGCCAGCAGCCCGGACTATAACTATGGCTACACCTTC.

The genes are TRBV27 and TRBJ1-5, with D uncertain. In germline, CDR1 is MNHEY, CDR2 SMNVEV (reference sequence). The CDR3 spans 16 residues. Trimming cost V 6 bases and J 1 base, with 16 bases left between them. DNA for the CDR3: TGTGCCAGCAGCCTAGACGGCGTATGGAGCAATCAGCCCCAGCATTTT. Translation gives CASSLDGVWSNQPQHF.

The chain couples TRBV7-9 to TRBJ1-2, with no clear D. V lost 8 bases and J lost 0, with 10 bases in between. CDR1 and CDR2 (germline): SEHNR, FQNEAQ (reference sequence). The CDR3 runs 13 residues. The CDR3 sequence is CASGGSPNYGYTF. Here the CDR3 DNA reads TGTGCCAGCGGAGGGTCACCTAACTATGGCTACACCTTC.

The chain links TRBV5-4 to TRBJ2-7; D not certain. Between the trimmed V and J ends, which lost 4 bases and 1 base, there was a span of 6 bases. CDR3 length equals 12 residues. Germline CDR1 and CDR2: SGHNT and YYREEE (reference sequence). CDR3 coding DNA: TGTGCCAGCAGCCCAGGTTCCTACGAGCAGTACTTC. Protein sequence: CASSPGSYEQYF.

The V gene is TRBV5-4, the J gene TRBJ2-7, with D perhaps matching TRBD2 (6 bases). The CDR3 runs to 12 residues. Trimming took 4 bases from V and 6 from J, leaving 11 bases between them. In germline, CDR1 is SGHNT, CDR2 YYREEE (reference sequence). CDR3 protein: CASSRVGGEQYF. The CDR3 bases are TGTGCCAGCAGCCGGGTGGGGGGCGAGCAGTACTTC.